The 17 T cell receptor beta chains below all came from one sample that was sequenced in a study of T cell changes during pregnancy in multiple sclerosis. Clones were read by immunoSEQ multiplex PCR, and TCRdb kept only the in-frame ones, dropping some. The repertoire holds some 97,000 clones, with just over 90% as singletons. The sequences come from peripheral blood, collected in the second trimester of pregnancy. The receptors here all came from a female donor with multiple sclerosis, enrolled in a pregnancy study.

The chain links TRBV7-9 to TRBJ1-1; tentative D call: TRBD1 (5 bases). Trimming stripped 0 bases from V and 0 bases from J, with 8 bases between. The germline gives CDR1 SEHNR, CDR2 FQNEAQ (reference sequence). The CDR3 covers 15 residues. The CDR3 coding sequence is TGTGCCAGCAGCTTAGCGCAGGGTATGAACACTGAAGCTTTCTTT. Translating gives CASSLAQGMNTEAFF. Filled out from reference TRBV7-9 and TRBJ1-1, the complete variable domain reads DTGVSQNPRHKITKRGQNVTFRCDPISEHNRLYWYRQTLGQGPEFLTYFQNEAQLEKSRLLSDRFSAERPKGSFSTLEIQRTEQGDSAMYLCASSLAQGMNTEAFFGQGTRLTVV.

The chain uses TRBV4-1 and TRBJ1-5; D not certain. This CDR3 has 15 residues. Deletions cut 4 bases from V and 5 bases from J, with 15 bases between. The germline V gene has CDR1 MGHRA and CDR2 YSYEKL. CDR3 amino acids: CASSPFGPEDQPQHF. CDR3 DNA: TGCGCCAGCAGCCCCTTCGGACCGGAGGATCAGCCCCAGCATTTT.

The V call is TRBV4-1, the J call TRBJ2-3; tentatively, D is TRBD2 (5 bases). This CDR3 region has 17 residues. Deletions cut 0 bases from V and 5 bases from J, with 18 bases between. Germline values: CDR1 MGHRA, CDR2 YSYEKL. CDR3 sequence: CASSQEYSGAEGDTQYF. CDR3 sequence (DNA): TGCGCCAGCAGCCAAGAATACTCCGGCGCCGAGGGAGATACGCAGTATTTT.

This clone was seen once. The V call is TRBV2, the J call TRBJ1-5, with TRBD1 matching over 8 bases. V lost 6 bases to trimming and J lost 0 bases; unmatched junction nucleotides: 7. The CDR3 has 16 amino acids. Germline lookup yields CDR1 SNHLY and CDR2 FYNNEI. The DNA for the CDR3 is TGTGCCAGCAGCGGCGACAGGGGCGATAGCAATCAGCCCCAGCATTTT. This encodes CASSGDRGDSNQPQHF.

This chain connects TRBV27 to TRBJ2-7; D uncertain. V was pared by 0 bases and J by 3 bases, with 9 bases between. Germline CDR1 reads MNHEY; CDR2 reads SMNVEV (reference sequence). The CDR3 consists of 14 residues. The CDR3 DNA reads TGTGCCAGCAGTTTATCGGCCACATTCTACGAGCAGTACTTC. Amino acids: CASSLSATFYEQYF.

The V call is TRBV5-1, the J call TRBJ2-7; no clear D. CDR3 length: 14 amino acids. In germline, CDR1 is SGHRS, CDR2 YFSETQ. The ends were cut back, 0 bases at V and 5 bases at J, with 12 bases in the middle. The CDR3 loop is CASSLDLLADEQYF. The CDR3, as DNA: TGCGCCAGCAGCTTGGACCTCCTGGCGGACGAGCAGTACTTC.

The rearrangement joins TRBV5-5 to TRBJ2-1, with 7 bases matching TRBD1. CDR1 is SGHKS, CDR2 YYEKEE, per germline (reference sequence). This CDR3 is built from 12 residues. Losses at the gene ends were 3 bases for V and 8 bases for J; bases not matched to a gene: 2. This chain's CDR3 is CASSYRGHEQFF. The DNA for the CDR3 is TGTGCCAGCAGCTACAGGGGCCATGAGCAGTTCTTC.

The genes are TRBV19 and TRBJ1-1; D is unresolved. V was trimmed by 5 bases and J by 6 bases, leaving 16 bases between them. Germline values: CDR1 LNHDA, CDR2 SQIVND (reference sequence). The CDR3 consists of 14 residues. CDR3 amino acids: CASSPRANGAEAFF. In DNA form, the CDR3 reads TGTGCCAGTAGTCCCCGGGCCAACGGGGCTGAAGCTTTCTTT.

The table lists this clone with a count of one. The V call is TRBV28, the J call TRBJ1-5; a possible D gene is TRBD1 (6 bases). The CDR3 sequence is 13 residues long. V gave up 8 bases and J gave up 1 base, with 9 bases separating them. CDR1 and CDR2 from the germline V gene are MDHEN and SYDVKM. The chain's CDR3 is CASGDRSNQPQHF. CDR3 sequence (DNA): TGTGCCAGCGGCGACAGGAGCAATCAGCCCCAGCATTTT.

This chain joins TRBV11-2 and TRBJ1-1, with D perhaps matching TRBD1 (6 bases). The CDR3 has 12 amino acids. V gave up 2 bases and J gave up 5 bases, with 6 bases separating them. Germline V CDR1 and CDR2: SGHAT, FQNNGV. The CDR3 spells CASSLRGTEAFF. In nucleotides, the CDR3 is TGTGCCAGCAGCTTAAGGGGGACTGAAGCTTTCTTT.

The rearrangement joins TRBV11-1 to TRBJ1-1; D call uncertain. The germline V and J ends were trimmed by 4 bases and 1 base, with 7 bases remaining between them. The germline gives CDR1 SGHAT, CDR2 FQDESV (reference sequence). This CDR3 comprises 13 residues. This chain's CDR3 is CASSSVRNTEAFF. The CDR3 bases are TGTGCCAGCAGCTCAGTCAGGAACACTGAAGCTTTCTTT.

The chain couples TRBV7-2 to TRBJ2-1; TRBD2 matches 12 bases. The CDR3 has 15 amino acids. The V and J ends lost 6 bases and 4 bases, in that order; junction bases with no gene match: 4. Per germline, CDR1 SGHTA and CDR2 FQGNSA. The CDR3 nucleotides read TGTGCCAGCAGTTTTACTAGCGGGGGGTACAATGAGCAGTTCTTC. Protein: CASSFTSGGYNEQFF.

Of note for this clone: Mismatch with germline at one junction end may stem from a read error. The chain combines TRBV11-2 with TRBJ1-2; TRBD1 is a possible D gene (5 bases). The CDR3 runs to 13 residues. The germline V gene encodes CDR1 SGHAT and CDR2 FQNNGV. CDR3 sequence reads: CASSSQLLGGSHF. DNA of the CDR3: TGTGCCAGCAGCTCACAACTCTTGGGGGGTAGCCACTTC.

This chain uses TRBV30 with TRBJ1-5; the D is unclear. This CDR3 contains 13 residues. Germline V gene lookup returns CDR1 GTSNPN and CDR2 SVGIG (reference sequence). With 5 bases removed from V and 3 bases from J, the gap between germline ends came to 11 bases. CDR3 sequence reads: CAWGEGNNQPQHF. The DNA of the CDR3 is TGTGCCTGGGGGGAGGGAAACAATCAGCCCCAGCATTTT. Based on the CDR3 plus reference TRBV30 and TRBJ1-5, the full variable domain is SQTIHQWPATLVQPVGSPLSLECTVEGTSNPNLYWYRQAAGRGLQLLFYSVGIGQISSEVPQNLSASRPQDRQFILSSKKLLLSDSGFYLCAWGEGNNQPQHFGDGTRLSIL.

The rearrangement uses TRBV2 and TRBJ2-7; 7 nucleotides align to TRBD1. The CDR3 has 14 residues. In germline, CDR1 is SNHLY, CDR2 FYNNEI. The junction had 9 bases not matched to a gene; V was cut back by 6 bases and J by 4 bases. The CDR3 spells CASRVGQPPYEQYF. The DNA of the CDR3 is TGTGCCAGCAGGGTGGGACAGCCTCCATACGAGCAGTACTTC. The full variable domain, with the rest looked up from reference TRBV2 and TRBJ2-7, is EPEVTQTPSHQVTQMGQEVILRCVPISNHLYFYWYRQILGQKVEFLVSFYNNEISEKSEIFDDQFSVERPDGSNFTLKIRSTKLEDSAMYFCASRVGQPPYEQYFGPGTRLTVT.

The CDR3 nucleotides are TGCGCCAGCAGACTGACAGGGGGTGAGGTCTACACCTTC. This translates into CASRLTGGEVYTF. The V and J genes are TRBV10-2 and TRBJ1-2; TRBD1 agrees at 9 bases. V gave up 6 bases and J gave up 10 bases; unmatched junction bases: 9. The CDR3 has 13 amino acids. CDR1 WSHSY and CDR2 SAAADI come from the germline V gene.

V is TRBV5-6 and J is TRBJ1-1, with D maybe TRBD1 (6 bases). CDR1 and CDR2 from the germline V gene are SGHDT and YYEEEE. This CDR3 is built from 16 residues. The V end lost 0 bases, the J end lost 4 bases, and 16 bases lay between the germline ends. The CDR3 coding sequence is TGTGCCAGCAGCTTGGAGATGGGGGGGCAGATCACTGAAGCTTTCTTT. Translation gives CASSLEMGGQITEAFF.